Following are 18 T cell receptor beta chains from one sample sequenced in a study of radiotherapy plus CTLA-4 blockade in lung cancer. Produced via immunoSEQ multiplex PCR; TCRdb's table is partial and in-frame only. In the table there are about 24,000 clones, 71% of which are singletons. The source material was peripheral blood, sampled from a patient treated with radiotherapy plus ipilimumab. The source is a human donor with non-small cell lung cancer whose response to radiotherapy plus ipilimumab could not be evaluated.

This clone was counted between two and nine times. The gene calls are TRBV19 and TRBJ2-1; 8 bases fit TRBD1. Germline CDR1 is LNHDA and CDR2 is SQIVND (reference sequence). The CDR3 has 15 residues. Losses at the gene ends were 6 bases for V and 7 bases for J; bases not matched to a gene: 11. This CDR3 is CASSPLRDRFNEQFF. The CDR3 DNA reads TGTGCCAGTAGCCCGCTCCGGGACAGGTTTAATGAGCAGTTCTTC.

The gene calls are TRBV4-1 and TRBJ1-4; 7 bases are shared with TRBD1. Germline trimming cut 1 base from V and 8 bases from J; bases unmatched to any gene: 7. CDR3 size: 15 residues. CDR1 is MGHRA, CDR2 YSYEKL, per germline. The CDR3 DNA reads TGCGCCAGCAGCCAAGCAGGGGGTTATAGGGAAAAACTGTTTTTT. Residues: CASSQAGGYREKLFF.

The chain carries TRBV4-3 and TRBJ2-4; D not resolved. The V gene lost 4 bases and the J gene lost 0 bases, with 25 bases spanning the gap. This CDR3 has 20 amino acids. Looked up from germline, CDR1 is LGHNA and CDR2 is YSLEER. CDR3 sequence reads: CASSPCRVSRNVLAKNIQYF. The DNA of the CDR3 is TGCGCCAGCAGCCCCTGTCGGGTGAGTCGTAACGTCCTAGCCAAAAACATTCAGTACTTC.

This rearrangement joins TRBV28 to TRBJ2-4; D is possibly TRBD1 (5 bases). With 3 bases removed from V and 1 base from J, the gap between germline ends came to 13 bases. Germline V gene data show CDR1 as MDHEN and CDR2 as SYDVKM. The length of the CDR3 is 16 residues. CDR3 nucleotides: TGTGCCAGCAGTTTTCCCAGGGAAGTGGCCAAAAACATTCAGTACTTC. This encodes CASSFPREVAKNIQYF.

Here the CDR3 DNA reads TGCGCCAGCAGCGACGATCCGGGACAGGGGAGGGACGAGCAGTACTTC. Amino acids: CASSDDPGQGRDEQYF. The chain couples TRBV10-1 to TRBJ2-5; TRBD1 matches at 10 bases. The assigned J gene may be wrong: the sequence end matches TRBJ2-7 better. Germline CDR1 reads WNHNN; CDR2 reads SYGVQD (reference sequence). The CDR3 has 16 residues.

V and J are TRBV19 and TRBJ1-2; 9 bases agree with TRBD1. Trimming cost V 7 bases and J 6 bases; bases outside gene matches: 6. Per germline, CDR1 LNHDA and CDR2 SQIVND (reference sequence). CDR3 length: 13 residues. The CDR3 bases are TGTGCCAGTACCCCTAGGGACAGGGATGGCTACACCTTC. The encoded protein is CASTPRDRDGYTF. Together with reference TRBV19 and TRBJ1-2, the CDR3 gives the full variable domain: DGGITQSPKYLFRKEGQNVTLSCEQNLNHDAMYWYRQDPGQGLRLIYYSQIVNDFQKGDIAEGYSVSREKKESFPLTVTSAQKNPTAFYLCASTPRDRDGYTFGSGTRLTVV.

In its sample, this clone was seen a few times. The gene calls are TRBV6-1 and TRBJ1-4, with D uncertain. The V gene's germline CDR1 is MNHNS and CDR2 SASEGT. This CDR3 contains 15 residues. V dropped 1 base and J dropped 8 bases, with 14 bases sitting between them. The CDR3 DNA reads TGTGCCAGCAGTGAAGGACTCGGGTCGGGGGAAAAACTGTTTTTT. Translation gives CASSEGLGSGEKLFF.

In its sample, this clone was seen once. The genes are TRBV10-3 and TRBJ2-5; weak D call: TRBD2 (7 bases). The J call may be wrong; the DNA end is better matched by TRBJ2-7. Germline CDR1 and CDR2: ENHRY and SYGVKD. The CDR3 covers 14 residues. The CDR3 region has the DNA TGTGCCATCAGTCAGAGGGGGGGAACCTACGAGCAGTACTTC. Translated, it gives CAISQRGGTYEQYF.

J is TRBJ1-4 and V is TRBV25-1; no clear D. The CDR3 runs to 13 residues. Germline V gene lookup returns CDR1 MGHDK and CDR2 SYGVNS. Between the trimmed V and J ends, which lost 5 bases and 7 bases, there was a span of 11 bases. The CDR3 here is CASSPVGGEKLFF. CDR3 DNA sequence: TGTGCCAGCAGTCCCGTCGGAGGTGAAAAACTGTTTTTT.

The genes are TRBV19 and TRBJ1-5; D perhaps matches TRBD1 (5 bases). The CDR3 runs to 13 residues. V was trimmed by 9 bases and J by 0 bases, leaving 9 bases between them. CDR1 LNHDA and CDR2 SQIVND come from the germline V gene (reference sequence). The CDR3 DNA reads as TGTGCCAGCGCGGGGGATAGCAATCAGCCCCAGCATTTT. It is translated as CASAGDSNQPQHF.

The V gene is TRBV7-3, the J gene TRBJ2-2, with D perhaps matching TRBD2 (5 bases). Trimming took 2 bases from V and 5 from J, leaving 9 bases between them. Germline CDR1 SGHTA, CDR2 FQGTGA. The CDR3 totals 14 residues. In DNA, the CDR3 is TGTGCCAGCAGCTTACTTCGGGAAACCGGGGAGCTGTTTTTT. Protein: CASSLLRETGELFF.

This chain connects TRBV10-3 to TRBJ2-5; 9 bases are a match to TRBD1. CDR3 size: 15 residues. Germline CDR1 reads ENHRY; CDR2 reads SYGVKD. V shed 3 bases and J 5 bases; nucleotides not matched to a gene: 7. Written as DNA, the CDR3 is TGTGCCATCAGTGATATCGGACAGGGGAGGGAGACCCAGTACTTC. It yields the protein CAISDIGQGRETQYF.

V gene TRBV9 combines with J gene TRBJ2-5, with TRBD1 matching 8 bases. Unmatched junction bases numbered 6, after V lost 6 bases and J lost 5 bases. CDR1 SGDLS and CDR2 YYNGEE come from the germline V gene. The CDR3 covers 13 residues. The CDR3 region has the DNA TGTGCCAGCAACCAGGGGGCGGGGGAGACCCAGTACTTC. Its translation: CASNQGAGETQYF.

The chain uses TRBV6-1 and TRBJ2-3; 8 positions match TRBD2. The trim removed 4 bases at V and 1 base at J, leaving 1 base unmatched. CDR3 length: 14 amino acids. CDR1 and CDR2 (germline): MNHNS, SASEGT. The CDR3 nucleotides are TGTGCCAGCAGTGGAGCGGGAGGCACAGATACGCAGTATTTT. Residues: CASSGAGGTDTQYF.

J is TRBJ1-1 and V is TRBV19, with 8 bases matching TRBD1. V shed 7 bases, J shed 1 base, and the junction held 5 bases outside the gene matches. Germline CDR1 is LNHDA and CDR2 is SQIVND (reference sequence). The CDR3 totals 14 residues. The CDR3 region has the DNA TGTGCCAGTAAACCCGGGACAGGGAACACTGAAGCTTTCTTT. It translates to CASKPGTGNTEAFF.

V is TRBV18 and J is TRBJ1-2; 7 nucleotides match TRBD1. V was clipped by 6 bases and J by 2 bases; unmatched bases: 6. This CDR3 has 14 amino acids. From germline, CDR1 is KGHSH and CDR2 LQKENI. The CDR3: CASSPTTGNYGYTF. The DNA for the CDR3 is TGTGCCAGCTCGCCAACGACAGGGAACTATGGCTACACCTTC.

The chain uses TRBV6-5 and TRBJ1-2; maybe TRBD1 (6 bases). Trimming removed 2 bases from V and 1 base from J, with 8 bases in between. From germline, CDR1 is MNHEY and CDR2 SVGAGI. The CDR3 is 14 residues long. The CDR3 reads CASSYQGRNYGYTF. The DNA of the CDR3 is TGTGCCAGCAGTTACCAGGGGCGTAACTATGGCTACACCTTC.

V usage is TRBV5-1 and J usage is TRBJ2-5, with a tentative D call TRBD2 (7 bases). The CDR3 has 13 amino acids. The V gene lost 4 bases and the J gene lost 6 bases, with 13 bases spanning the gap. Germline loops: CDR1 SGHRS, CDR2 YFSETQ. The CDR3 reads CASSPSGGQTQYF. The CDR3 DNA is TGCGCCAGCAGCCCTTCGGGGGGCCAGACCCAGTACTTC.